The rows below give T cell receptor beta chains drawn from one sample of a study of T cells in Graves' hyperthyroidism and ophthalmopathy. Each CDR3 protein is one row after TCRdb ran MiXCR on the multiplex PCR reads. The sample holds fewer than 550,000 distinct CDR3 sequences, around 24% seen once. The material sequenced was blood. These receptor sequences come from a woman under 40 with Graves' ophthalmopathy. Both conserved end residues are part of each CDR3. The D gene is left open where the match is weak. Clone size is stated in some rows and not others, as once, few, many or a class when expanded.

few NA TRBJ1-2 TRBV20-1 TGCAGTGCTAGGCTCGTGCTCAGGGGAAGCTATGGCTACACCTTC CSARLVLRGSYGYTF
NA NA TRBJ2-7 TRBV2 TGTGCCAGCAGTGAAGCGCGGGGGCAGACCGAGCAGTACTTC CASSEARGQTEQYF
many NA TRBJ1-1 TRBV28 TGTGCCAGCAGTTTCGCACAGATGAACACTGAAGCTTTCTTT CASSFAQMNTEAFF
many NA TRBJ1-2 TRBV12-3/TRBV12-4 TGTGCCAGCAGTTTAGTCCTCTATGGCTACACCTTC CASSLVLYGYTF
many NA TRBJ1-2 TRBV6-2/TRBV6-3 TGTGCCAGCAGTTACTCGATAAGCCGACAGACCTATGGCTACACCTTC CASSYSISRQTYGYTF
many TRBD1 TRBJ2-7 TRBV6-2/TRBV6-3 TGTGCCAGCAGTGACCGACAGGGTAGCGAGCAGTACTTC CASSDRQGSEQYF
many NA TRBJ1-1 TRBV7-9 TGTGCCAGCACCCTATCCGGGGGGGGCACTGAAGCTTTCTTT CASTLSGGGTEAFF
NA TRBD2 TRBJ2-7 TRBV28 TGTGCCACCTCCTTGGGCGGGAGGAGGGACTACGAGCAGTACTTC CATSLGGRRDYEQYF
NA NA TRBJ1-3 TRBV7-8 TGTGCCAGCAGCTTAGCGGGACGGACGATCTCTGGAAACACCATATATTTT CASSLAGRTISGNTIYF
NA NA TRBJ1-5 TRBV15 TGTGCCACCAGCAGAGATCGGGGCAGGGCACAGCCCCAGCATTTT CATSRDRGRAQPQHF
many TRBD1 TRBJ2-7 TRBV29-1 TGCAGCGTCGCCGGGACAGGAGACTCCTACGAGCAGTACTTC CSVAGTGDSYEQYF
NA TRBD2 TRBJ2-5 TRBV6-2/TRBV6-3 TGTGCCAGCAGTTCCCCGGGACTAGGACTCCAAGAGACCCAGTACTTC CASSSPGLGLQETQYF
many NA TRBJ1-1 TRBV11-2 TGTGCCAGCAGACACCCAGTAGGGCTGGGCACTGAAGCTTTCTTT CASRHPVGLGTEAFF
many NA TRBJ1-1 TRBV13 TGTGCCAGCACCAAAAGGAGGGAAGAGGACACTGAAGCTTTCTTT CASTKRREEDTEAFF
NA TRBD1 TRBJ1-2 TRBV3-1 TGTGCCAGCAGCCCAACCCAGGGACAGGGTTTTTCGGGAAACTATGGCTACACCTTC CASSPTQGQGFSGNYGYTF
few NA TRBJ2-5 TRBV7-8 TGTGCCAGCAACTTAGTAACAGGCTCGGGGGAGACCCAGTACTTC CASNLVTGSGETQYF
NA NA TRBJ2-7 TRBV2 TGTGCCAGCTGGGACGGGGGCTACGAGCAGTACTTC CASWDGGYEQYF
many NA TRBJ2-7 TRBV28 TGTGCCAGCAGTCCAGTTTGGCAGGGGCCCTACTCCTACGAGCAGTACTTC CASSPVWQGPYSYEQYF
NA TRBD1 TRBJ1-1 TRBV6-1 TGTGCCATCAGGTCCGGGACAGGGGTCACTGAAGCTTTCTTT CAIRSGTGVTEAFF
few NA TRBJ2-7 TRBV30 TGTGCCTGGAGAAAAGGGGGTATTGTGTACGAGCAGTACTTC CAWRKGGIVYEQYF
NA NA TRBJ2-2 TRBV4-2 TGTGCCAGCAGCCAAGGAGTTCATGTCACCGGGGAGCTGTTTTTT CASSQGVHVTGELFF
many NA TRBJ2-2 TRBV6-4 TGTGCCAGCAGTGACTCGAGGGGGGCTGGCACCGGGGAGCTGTTTTTT CASSDSRGAGTGELFF
NA TRBD1 TRBJ1-1 TRBV7-6 TGTGCCAGCAGCTCGGGGACAGCCACTGAAGCTTTCTTT CASSSGTATEAFF
few NA TRBJ2-2 TRBV11-2 TGTGCCAGCAGCCCGGGGCTTCTAACCGGGGAGCTGTTTTTT CASSPGLLTGELFF
NA NA TRBJ1-2 TRBV6-2/TRBV6-3 TGTGCCAGCGGGAAGGGGCCTCGCTATGGCTACACCTTC CASGKGPRYGYTF
NA TRBD1 TRBJ1-5 TRBV6-1 TGTGCCAGCGGGGACAGGGCGAATCAGCCCCAGCATTTT CASGDRANQPQHF
many TRBD2 TRBJ2-7 TRBV15 TGTGCCACCAGAGACGGGGGGAATCGCGAGCAGTACTTC CATRDGGNREQYF
NA TRBD1 TRBJ1-5 TRBV15 TGTGCCACCGGAGGTCGGCCCGGGACAGGCGATTTTAATAGCAATCAGCCCCAGCATTTT CATGGRPGTGDFNSNQPQHF
many NA TRBJ1-2 TRBV20-1 TGCAGTGCTAGAGATGTTGAGGGGTACTATGGCTACACCTTC CSARDVEGYYGYTF
NA NA TRBJ2-7 TRBV12-3/TRBV12-4 TGTGCCAGCAGTCGCACAGGGTTTGGGGCCTACGAGCAGTACTTC CASSRTGFGAYEQYF
NA TRBD1 TRBJ1-5 TRBV6-1 TGTGCCAGCAATGATCCGGGACAGGGAAGTGGCGCAGGCCAGCCCCAGCATTTT CASNDPGQGSGAGQPQHF
many NA TRBJ2-7 TRBV12-3/TRBV12-4 TGTGCCAGCAGTCCCAGGGTCTCCTACGAGCAGTACTTC CASSPRVSYEQYF
many NA TRBJ1-1 TRBV5-1 TGCGCCAGCAGCTTCAAACAAAACACTGAAGCTTTCTTT CASSFKQNTEAFF
NA TRBD1 TRBJ1-2 TRBV7-9 TGTGCCAGCAGCGTCGACAGGGTGATAAACTATGGCTACACCTTC CASSVDRVINYGYTF
few NA TRBJ1-2 TRBV12-3/TRBV12-4 TGTGCCAGCAGTTTCGGTACAGGGCAAGGCTACACCTTC CASSFGTGQGYTF
many TRBD1 TRBJ2-5 TRBV6-1 TGTGCCAGCATCGCGGGACAGGGGGCTGAGACCCAGTACTTC CASIAGQGAETQYF
many TRBD1 TRBJ1-3 TRBV29-1 TGCAGCGGCCAGACAGGGGATGGAAACACCATATATTTT CSGQTGDGNTIYF
many NA TRBJ1-1 TRBV7-9 TGTGCCAGCAGACAGCAGGGGATGGCTGAAGCTTTCTTT CASRQQGMAEAFF
many TRBD1 TRBJ1-3 TRBV19 TGTGCCAGTGCCCTTTCCGGGACAGGGTTACCTGGAAACACCATATATTTT CASALSGTGLPGNTIYF
few NA TRBJ2-7 TRBV28 TGTGCCAGCAGCCCGGACCCTCTTGTAGGCGAGCAGTACTTC CASSPDPLVGEQYF
many NA TRBJ2-5 TRBV28 TGTGCCAGCAGGAACCAAATGGCAGTAGCACAAGAGACCCAGTACTTC CASRNQMAVAQETQYF
many TRBD1 TRBJ2-7 TRBV18 TGTGCCAGCTCACCACGAGACAGGGGATACTACGAGCAGTACTTC CASSPRDRGYYEQYF
NA TRBD1 TRBJ1-3 TRBV4-2 TGTGCCAGCAGCCAGACAGGGTTCAGTGGAAACACCATATATTTT CASSQTGFSGNTIYF
many NA TRBJ2-7 TRBV27 TGTGCCAGCAGTTTGATTCAGGGTAGAATCCACGAGCAGTACTTC CASSLIQGRIHEQYF
many TRBD1 TRBJ1-5 TRBV12-3/TRBV12-4 TGTGCCAGCAGGAGGGACAGGGGGTTCAATCAGCCCCAGCATTTT CASRRDRGFNQPQHF